The 21 T cell receptor beta chains reported below all come from one sample, sequenced in a study of shared clonotypes between healthy human individuals. The table came from immunoSEQ multiplex PCR; TCRdb's copy has only in-frame clones and leaves some out. The sample includes 2.3 million or so clones, approximately 93% of them seen just once. The specimen sequenced was naive CD4+ T cells from PBMCs. Documented subset: CD45RA+ positively selected. The receptors originated from a man between 18 and 29 years old in good health. Some clones in this sample may be carry-over from other donors' samples.

Worth noting for this clone: The sample has other DNA sequences that encode this CDR3 too. The genes are TRBV5-1 and TRBJ2-7, with D hard to call. V gave up 0 bases and J gave up 1 base, with 8 bases separating them. Germline CDR1 reads SGHRS; CDR2 reads YFSETQ. The CDR3 loop spans 14 amino acids. The DNA of the CDR3 is TGCGCCAGCAGCTTGGACAGTACTTCCTACGAGCAGTACTTC. Its protein product is CASSLDSTSYEQYF. Full variable domain (outside the CDR3, taken from reference TRBV5-1 and TRBJ2-7): KAGVTQTPRYLIKTRGQQVTLSCSPISGHRSVSWYQQTPGQGLQFLFEYFSETQRNKGNFPGRFSGRQFSNSRSEMNVSTLELGDSALYLCASSLDSTSYEQYFGPGTRLTVT.

The CDR3 sequence: CASSQGTGLGKLFF. DNA for the CDR3: TGCGCCAGCAGCCAAGGCACGGGACTAGGAAAACTGTTTTTT. J is TRBJ1-4 and V is TRBV4-1; possible D gene TRBD1, 5 bases. This CDR3 contains 14 residues. The germline V gene encodes CDR1 MGHRA and CDR2 YSYEKL. Trimming took 1 base from V and 10 from J, leaving 13 bases between them.

This chain links TRBV5-1 with TRBJ2-3; the match to TRBD2 covers 9 bases. J gave up 4 bases and V 0 bases, and 6 bases lay outside the gene matches. This CDR3 comprises 16 residues. Germline V CDR1 and CDR2: SGHRS, YFSETQ. The CDR3 loop reads CASSLAAGGPSDTQYF. The CDR3 DNA reads as TGCGCCAGCAGCTTGGCGGCGGGAGGGCCCTCAGATACGCAGTATTTT.

The chain combines TRBV10-3 with TRBJ2-3, with D unresolved. Germline loops: CDR1 ENHRY, CDR2 SYGVKD. CDR3 size: 15 residues. Trimming shortened V by 6 bases and J by 1 base, and 14 bases separated the two germline ends. CDR3 region: CAIRPSQPRTDTQYF. CDR3 coding DNA: TGTGCCATCAGGCCATCTCAACCTCGCACAGATACGCAGTATTTT.

The chain is built from TRBV25-1 and TRBJ1-3; perhaps TRBD1 as D (5 bases). Germline V CDR1 and CDR2: MGHDK, SYGVNS. Trimming shortened V by 5 bases and J by 4 bases, and 9 bases separated the two germline ends. CDR3 length: 13 residues. In DNA form, the CDR3 reads TGTGCCAGCAGTCGACAGTCCGGAAACACCATATATTTT. Translation gives CASSRQSGNTIYF. Drawing the rest from reference TRBV25-1 and TRBJ1-3, the complete variable domain is EADIYQTPRYLVIGTGKKITLECSQTMGHDKMYWYQQDPGMELHLIHYSYGVNSTEKGDLSSESTVSRIRTEHFPLTLESARPSHTSQYLCASSRQSGNTIYFGEGSWLTVV.

The V call is TRBV7-9, the J call TRBJ2-2, with D hard to call. This CDR3 contains 15 residues. V was clipped by 3 bases and J by 3 bases, with 11 bases between them. CDR1 and CDR2 (germline): SEHNR, FQNEAQ (reference sequence). DNA for the CDR3: TGTGCCAGCAGCTTGGCGCCCCGGGACACCGGGGAGCTGTTTTTT. Protein: CASSLAPRDTGELFF.

This chain links TRBV27 with TRBJ2-7; TRBD1 aligns across 10 bases. The CDR3 is made up of 14 amino acids. The V segment lost 6 bases and the J segment 3 bases; nucleotides outside the gene matches: 5. Germline V lookup: CDR1 MNHEY, CDR2 SMNVEV (reference sequence). The CDR3 nucleotides are TGTGCCAGCAGACGGGACAGGGGTATCTACGAGCAGTACTTC. Translated: CASRRDRGIYEQYF.

Here the CDR3 reads CASSQVRLAGQETQYF. In DNA form, the CDR3 reads TGTGCCAGCAGCCAAGTACGACTAGCGGGCCAAGAGACCCAGTACTTC. The chain combines TRBV4-2 with TRBJ2-5, with TRBD2 identical over 10 bases. V shed 1 base and J 1 base; nucleotides not matched to a gene: 3. The CDR3 is 16 residues long. Germline V CDR1 and CDR2: LGHNA, YNFKEQ.

This clone has a single count. The V and J genes are TRBV11-2 and TRBJ1-2, with TRBD1 matching 8 bases. The CDR3 spans 14 residues. Germline V gene sequence: CDR1 SGHAT, CDR2 FQNNGV. V shed 5 bases, J shed 7 bases, and the junction held 9 bases outside the gene matches. The CDR3 region has the DNA TGTGCCAGCAGCCCCGGACAGGGATTGAGTGGCTACACCTTC. As protein: CASSPGQGLSGYTF.

Notes on this clone: At the DNA level, this CDR3 is encoded by other sequences in the same sample as well. V usage is TRBV9 and J usage is TRBJ2-7, with no clear D. The CDR3 covers 14 residues. The germline V gene encodes CDR1 SGDLS and CDR2 YYNGEE. V was trimmed by 0 bases and J by 4 bases, leaving 11 bases between them. CDR3 sequence: CASSVVDGSYEQYF. CDR3 nucleotide sequence: TGTGCCAGCAGCGTAGTGGACGGAAGTTACGAGCAGTACTTC.

This chain links TRBV19 with TRBJ2-4; no clear D. The germline V gene has CDR1 LNHDA and CDR2 SQIVND (reference sequence). With 2 bases removed from V and 6 bases from J, the gap between germline ends came to 11 bases. This CDR3 is built from 14 residues. Here the CDR3 reads CASSIPLGGNIQYF. The DNA of the CDR3 is TGTGCCAGTAGTATACCTCTGGGCGGAAACATTCAGTACTTC.

The CDR3 region has the DNA TGTGCCAGCAGCTTCAGACTAAGACTAGCGGGAGTGATGGGTGAGCAGTTCTTC. It translates to CASSFRLRLAGVMGEQFF. The rearrangement links TRBV11-2 to TRBJ2-1; 12 nucleotides align to TRBD2. CDR1 is SGHAT and CDR2 is FQNNGV in the germline V gene. With V trimmed by 3 bases and J by 9 bases, 15 bases remained unmatched. CDR3 length: 18 amino acids.

CDR3: CASSGSTSYEQYF. CDR3 bases: TGCGCCAGCAGCGGGTCGACCTCCTACGAGCAGTACTTC. The genes are TRBV4-1 and TRBJ2-7, with D unclear. Germline V gene data show CDR1 as MGHRA and CDR2 as YSYEKL. CDR3 length: 13 amino acids. The germline V and J ends were trimmed by 5 bases and 0 bases, with 8 bases remaining between them.

The rearrangement uses TRBV18 and TRBJ1-2; tentative D call: TRBD1 (5 bases). CDR1 and CDR2 from the germline V gene are KGHSH and LQKENI. The CDR3 length is 14 residues. Deletions cut 1 base from V and 7 bases from J, with 13 bases between. CDR3 bases: TGTGCCAGCTCACCACTCGCAGGGTTCGGTGGCTACACCTTC. Residues: CASSPLAGFGGYTF.

The V and J genes are TRBV2 and TRBJ2-3; possibly TRBD1 for D (6 bases). The CDR3 sequence is 16 residues long. Germline loops: CDR1 SNHLY, CDR2 FYNNEI. V lost 2 bases and J lost 2, with 14 bases in between. The CDR3 DNA follows: TGTGCCAGCAGTGAAACGGTACAGGGAGTCACAGATACGCAGTATTTT. Translating it yields CASSETVQGVTDTQYF.

This clone appeared a single time. The rearrangement uses TRBV11-2 and TRBJ2-7; tentative D call: TRBD2 (6 bases). The CDR3 is 18 residues long. V was cut by 1 base and J by 5 bases, with 24 bases left in between. Germline V lookup: CDR1 SGHAT, CDR2 FQNNGV. CDR3 residues: CASSLGILGGGVGHEQYF. Written as DNA, the CDR3 is TGTGCCAGCAGCTTAGGGATCCTTGGCGGAGGGGTGGGTCACGAGCAGTACTTC.

The genes are TRBV5-1 and TRBJ2-7; 11 positions match TRBD2. V dropped 4 bases and J dropped 6; count of bases not matched to a gene: 12. Germline V lookup: CDR1 SGHRS, CDR2 YFSETQ. The CDR3 consists of 16 residues. CDR3 sequence (DNA): TGCGCCAGCAGCGTCTCACCTACTAGCGGGAGCGGCGAGCAGTACTTC. Protein product: CASSVSPTSGSGEQYF.

The chain carries TRBV5-1 and TRBJ2-6, with TRBD1 identical over 9 bases. J gave up 4 bases and V 3 bases, and 14 bases lay outside the gene matches. The germline CDR1 and CDR2 sequences are SGHRS and YFSETQ. The CDR3 loop spans 19 amino acids. The DNA of the CDR3 is TGCGCCAGCAGCTGGACACCCGGGACAGGGTCTCTGGGGGCCAACGTCCTGACTTTC. Its translation: CASSWTPGTGSLGANVLTF.

The J gene is TRBJ2-3, the V gene TRBV10-3; the match to TRBD1 covers 9 bases. Germline V gene data show CDR1 as ENHRY and CDR2 as SYGVKD. The V gene end was trimmed by 6 bases and the J gene end by 3 bases; junction bases not matched to a gene: 4. This CDR3 is 14 amino acids long. The CDR3 loop is CAIRRDRETDTQYF. Here the CDR3 DNA reads TGTGCCATCAGGAGGGACAGGGAGACAGATACGCAGTATTTT.

V and J are TRBV10-1 and TRBJ2-3; tentative D call: TRBD2 (5 bases). V shed 4 bases and J shed 6 bases, with 11 bases lying between them. CDR3 length: 13 residues. Germline CDR1 and CDR2: WNHNN and SYGVQD (reference sequence). In nucleotides, the CDR3 is TGCGCCAGCAGTGTGGGAGCGGTGGATACGCAGTATTTT. It encodes CASSVGAVDTQYF.

J is TRBJ1-5 and V is TRBV6-6; D is ambiguous. V was trimmed by 2 bases and J by 5 bases, leaving 10 bases between them. The germline gives CDR1 MNHNY, CDR2 SVGAGI (reference sequence). This CDR3 region has 14 residues. CDR3 coding DNA: TGTGCCAGCAGTTACCGTCAGACCCATCAGCCCCAGCATTTT. As protein: CASSYRQTHQPQHF.